What follows describes a single TCR beta chain. The antigen is undetermined. These data are taken from a study of cytomegalovirus exposure and HLA in healthy donors. Study-wide points: Later analysis found that TCR beta chains associated with HLA were more clonally expanded than other, equally common chains. Association of a missense DCLRE1C variant with TCR beta V- and J-gene trimming was reported in a later analysis.

PCR used 60 Vbeta primers and 13 Jbeta primers. Generated by immunoSEQ multiplex PCR, the TCRdb table keeps only in-frame clones and is missing some. The profile shows 95,000 to 150,000 clones, over 70% of them singletons. This sequence was found in a young man in good health and CMV-seropositive. The sample comprised PBMCs.

The DNA of the CDR3 is TGTGCCAGCGTTCCCCCAAACGGACTGTCCTACGAGCAGTACTTC. Its protein is CASVPPNGLSYEQYF. The chain couples TRBV6-1 to TRBJ2-7, with TRBD2 as a possible D gene (5 bases). CDR3 size: 15 residues. From germline, CDR1 is MNHNS and CDR2 SASEGT. The germline V and J ends were trimmed by 8 bases and 1 base, with 18 bases remaining between them.